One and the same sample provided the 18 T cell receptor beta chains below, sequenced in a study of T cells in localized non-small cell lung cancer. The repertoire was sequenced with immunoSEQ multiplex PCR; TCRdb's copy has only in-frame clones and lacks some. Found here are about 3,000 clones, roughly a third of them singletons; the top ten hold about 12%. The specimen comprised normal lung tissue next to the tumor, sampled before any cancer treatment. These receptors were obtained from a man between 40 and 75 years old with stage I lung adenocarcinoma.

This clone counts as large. The CDR3 DNA reads TGTGCCAGCTCACTACTATTAAGACCGCCCGACTCTCAAGAGACCCAGTACTTC. Encoded protein: CASSLLLRPPDSQETQYF. The J gene is TRBJ2-5, the V gene TRBV18, with D unclear. Looked up from germline, CDR1 is KGHSH and CDR2 is LQKENI. The V gene lost 4 bases and the J gene lost 2 bases, with 23 bases spanning the gap. The CDR3 covers 18 residues.

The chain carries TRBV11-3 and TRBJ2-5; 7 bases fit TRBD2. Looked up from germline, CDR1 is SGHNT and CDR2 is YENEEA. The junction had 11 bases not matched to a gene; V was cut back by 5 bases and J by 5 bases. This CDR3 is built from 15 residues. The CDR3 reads CASSDWEGGMETQYF. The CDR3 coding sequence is TGTGCCAGCAGCGACTGGGAGGGAGGGATGGAGACCCAGTACTTC.

The CDR3 region is CASSSGMTGPSTDTQYF. The CDR3 coding sequence is TGTGCCAGCAGCTCAGGGATGACGGGACCAAGCACAGATACGCAGTATTTT. The chain recombines TRBV11-3 with TRBJ2-3; D tentatively fits TRBD1 or TRBD2 (5 bases each). CDR1 and CDR2 (germline): SGHNT, YENEEA. The CDR3 covers 17 residues. With 4 bases removed from V and 0 bases from J, the gap between germline ends came to 17 bases.

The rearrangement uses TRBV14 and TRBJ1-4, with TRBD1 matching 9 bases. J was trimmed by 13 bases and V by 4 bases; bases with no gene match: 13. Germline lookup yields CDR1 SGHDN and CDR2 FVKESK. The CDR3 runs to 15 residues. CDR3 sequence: CASSRSGTGRTRLFF. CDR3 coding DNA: TGTGCCAGCAGCCGTTCCGGGACAGGGAGGACCCGACTGTTTTTT.

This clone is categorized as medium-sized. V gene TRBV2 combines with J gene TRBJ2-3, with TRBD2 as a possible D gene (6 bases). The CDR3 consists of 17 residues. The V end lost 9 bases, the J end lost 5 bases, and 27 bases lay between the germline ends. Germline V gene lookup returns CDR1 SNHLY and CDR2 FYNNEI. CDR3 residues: CASHNNRVGLGGDTQYF. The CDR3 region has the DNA TGTGCCAGTCATAATAATCGGGTCGGTCTCGGGGGAGATACGCAGTATTTT.

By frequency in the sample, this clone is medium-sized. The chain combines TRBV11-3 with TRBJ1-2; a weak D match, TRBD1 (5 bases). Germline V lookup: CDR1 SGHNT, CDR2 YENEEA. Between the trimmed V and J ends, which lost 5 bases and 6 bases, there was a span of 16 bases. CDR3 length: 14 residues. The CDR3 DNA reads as TGTGCCAGCAGCAACTCGGACAAAGTTAATGGCTACACCTTC. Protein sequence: CASSNSDKVNGYTF.

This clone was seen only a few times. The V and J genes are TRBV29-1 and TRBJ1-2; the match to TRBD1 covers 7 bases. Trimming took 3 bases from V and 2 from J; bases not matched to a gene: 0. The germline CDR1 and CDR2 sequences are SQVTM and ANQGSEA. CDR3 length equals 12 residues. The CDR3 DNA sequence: TGCAGCGTTGAGACAGGGAACTATGGCTACACCTTC. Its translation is CSVETGNYGYTF.

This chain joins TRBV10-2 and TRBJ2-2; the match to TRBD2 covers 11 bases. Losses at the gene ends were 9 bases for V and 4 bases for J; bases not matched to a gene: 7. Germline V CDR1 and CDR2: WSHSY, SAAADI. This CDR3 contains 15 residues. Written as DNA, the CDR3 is TGCGCCAGTCACGGACTAGCGGGTTTCACCGGGGAGCTGTTTTTT. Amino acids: CASHGLAGFTGELFF.

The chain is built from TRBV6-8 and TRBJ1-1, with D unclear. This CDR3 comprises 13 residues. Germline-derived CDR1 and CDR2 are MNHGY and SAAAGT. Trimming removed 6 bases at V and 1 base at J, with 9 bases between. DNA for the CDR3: TGTGCCAGCAGGCCTATCTCGAACACTGAAGCTTTCTTT. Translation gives CASRPISNTEAFF.

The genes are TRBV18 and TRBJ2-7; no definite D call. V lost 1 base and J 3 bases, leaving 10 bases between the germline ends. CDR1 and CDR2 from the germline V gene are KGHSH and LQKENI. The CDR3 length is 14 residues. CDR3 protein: CASSPLPGFYEQYF. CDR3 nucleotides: TGTGCCAGCTCACCACTGCCCGGTTTCTACGAGCAGTACTTC.

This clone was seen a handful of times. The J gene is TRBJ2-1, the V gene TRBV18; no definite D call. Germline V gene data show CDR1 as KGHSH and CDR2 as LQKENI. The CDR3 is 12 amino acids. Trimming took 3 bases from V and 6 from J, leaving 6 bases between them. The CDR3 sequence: CASSPQINEQFF. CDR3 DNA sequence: TGTGCCAGCTCACCCCAAATCAATGAGCAGTTCTTC.

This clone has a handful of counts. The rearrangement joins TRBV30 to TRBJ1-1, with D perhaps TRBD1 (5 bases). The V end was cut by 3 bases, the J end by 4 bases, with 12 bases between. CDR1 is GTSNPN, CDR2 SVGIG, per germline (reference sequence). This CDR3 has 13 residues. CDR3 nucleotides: TGTGCCTGGAGAGACCACGGGGGCACTGAAGCTTTCTTT. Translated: CAWRDHGGTEAFF.

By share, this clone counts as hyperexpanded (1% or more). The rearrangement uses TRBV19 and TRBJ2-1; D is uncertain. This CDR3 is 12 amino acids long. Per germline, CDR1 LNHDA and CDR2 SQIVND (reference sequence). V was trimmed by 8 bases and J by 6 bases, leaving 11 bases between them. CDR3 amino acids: CASGAIGNEQFF. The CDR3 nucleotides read TGTGCCAGTGGCGCGATCGGCAATGAGCAGTTCTTC.

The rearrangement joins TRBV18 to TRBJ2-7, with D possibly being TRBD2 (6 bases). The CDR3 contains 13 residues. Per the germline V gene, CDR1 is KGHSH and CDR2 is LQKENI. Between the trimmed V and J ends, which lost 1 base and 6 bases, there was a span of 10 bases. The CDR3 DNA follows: TGTGCCAGCTCACCACGGGACTCTGCCGAGCAGTACTTC. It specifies CASSPRDSAEQYF.

The CDR3 sequence is CASSLYTRGTDTQYF. The CDR3 DNA reads TGTGCCAGCAGCTTATATACAAGAGGGACAGATACGCAGTATTTT. The chain employs TRBV7-5 and TRBJ2-3; TRBD2 was called by the table and not checked on the DNA. TRBV7-5 is given as a pseudogene. This CDR3 region has 15 residues.

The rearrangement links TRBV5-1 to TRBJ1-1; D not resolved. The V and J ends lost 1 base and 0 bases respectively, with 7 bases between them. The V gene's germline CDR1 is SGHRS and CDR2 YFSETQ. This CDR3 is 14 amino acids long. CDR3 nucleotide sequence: TGCGCCAGCAGCTTGAGTGGAATGAACACTGAAGCTTTCTTT. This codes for CASSLSGMNTEAFF.

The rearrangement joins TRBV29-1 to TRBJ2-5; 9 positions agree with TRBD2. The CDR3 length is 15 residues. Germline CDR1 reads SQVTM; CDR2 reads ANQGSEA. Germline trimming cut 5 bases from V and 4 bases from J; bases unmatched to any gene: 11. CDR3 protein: CSVTLAGFLVETQYF. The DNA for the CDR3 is TGCAGCGTTACCCTAGCGGGATTTTTGGTAGAGACCCAGTACTTC.

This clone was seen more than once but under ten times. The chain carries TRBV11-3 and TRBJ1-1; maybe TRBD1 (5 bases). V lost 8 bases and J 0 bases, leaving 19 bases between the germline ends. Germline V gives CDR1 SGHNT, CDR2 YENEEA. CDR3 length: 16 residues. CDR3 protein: CASQPPGPPMNTEAFF. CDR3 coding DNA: TGTGCCAGCCAACCTCCGGGACCCCCTATGAACACTGAAGCTTTCTTT.